The table lists the clone carrying this T cell receptor (beta chain) with a few counts. These data originate in a study of OX40 agonist ivuxolimab in advanced cancers. Turning to the study itself: Three patients had partial responses: one hepatocellular carcinoma, two cutaneous melanoma.

Profiled with immunoSEQ multiplex PCR; TCRdb holds only in-frame clones, not every one. Of around 34,000 clones in the sample, 80% to 90% are singletons; the top ten hold 40% to 45%. The V gene's germline CDR1 is MNHEY and CDR2 SVGAGI. The V end was cut by 1 base, the J end by 0 bases, with 10 bases between. The CDR3 spans 15 residues. V gene TRBV6-5 combines with J gene TRBJ2-7; maybe TRBD1 (6 bases). The source material was CD4+ or CD8+ T cells sorted from blood, sampled in a trial of the OX40 agonist ivuxolimab. This TCR was sampled from an adult with an advanced solid tumor such as melanoma, head and neck, liver or kidney cancer. CDR3 nucleotide sequence: TGTGCCAGCAGTTACTGGCCAGGGGTCTCCTACGAGCAGTACTTC. This codes for CASSYWPGVSYEQYF.